The 2 T cell receptor beta chains below were found in one sample sequenced in a study of shared clonotypes between healthy human individuals. Repertoires were generated with immunoSEQ multiplex PCR, while TCRdb's copy carries only in-frame clones and drops some. The table includes approximately 2.5 million clones, approximately 93% detected once. Material: naive CD4+ T cells from PBMCs. Specified subset: CD45RA+ positively selected. The receptor set was obtained from a man aged 18-30 years in good health. Some clones in this sample may be carry-over from other donors' samples.

CDR3 nucleotides: TGTGCCAGCAGCAAACCTCCACTTGGGCAAGAGACCCAGTACTTC. Translation: CASSKPPLGQETQYF. The rearrangement joins TRBV21-1 to TRBJ2-5. TRBV21-1 is tagged as a pseudogene. This CDR3 is built from 15 residues.

In regard to this clone: The same CDR3 also results from other DNA sequences found in this sample. The CDR3 sequence is CASSPPGDYGYTF. The CDR3 DNA reads TGTGCCAGCTCACCGCCCGGGGACTATGGCTACACCTTC. The gene calls are TRBV18 and TRBJ1-2; D is unresolved. The CDR3 is 13 amino acids. CDR1 and CDR2 (germline): KGHSH, LQKENI. The ends were cut back, 3 bases at V and 3 bases at J, with 8 bases in the middle.